This section outlines one T cell receptor beta chain sequence together with its context. Antigen unknown. TCRdb's copy holds only in-frame clones and misses some; the assay was immunoSEQ multiplex PCR. The sample lists under 150,000 clones, about 70% seen once, with 20% to 25% in the top ten. The data belong to a study of shared clonotypes between healthy human individuals. General observations from the study: Among non-shared clonotypes, generation probabilities were lower than among those shared by all four donors.

The CDR3 runs to 15 residues. Between the trimmed V and J ends, which lost 2 bases and 2 bases, there was a span of 11 bases. Germline V CDR1 and CDR2: LNHDA, SQIVND (reference sequence). The origin of this receptor is a woman aged 25-40 years in good health. The V and J genes are TRBV19 and TRBJ2-3; D is uncertain. Input material: memory CD8+ T cells sorted from blood. Specified subset: CD45RO+ cells pooled with CCR7-negative TemRA cells. The CDR3 loop reads CASSIWHGFTDTQYF. Here the CDR3 DNA reads TGTGCCAGTAGTATATGGCACGGATTCACAGATACGCAGTATTTT.